This T cell receptor beta chain was captured in a study of OX40 agonist ivuxolimab in advanced cancers. Study information: Three patients had partial responses: one hepatocellular carcinoma, two cutaneous melanoma. Study-level findings and limits: The 0.1-3.0 mg/kg partial responders had among the lowest clonal expansion.

The assay was immunoSEQ multiplex PCR, and TCRdb's table has in-frame clones only and misses some. Among about 70,000 clones listed, around nine tenths were seen once. Regarding this clone: The target antigen is unknown.

Germline assignment: CDR1 SGHDN and CDR2 FVKESK. The V gene lost 4 bases and the J gene lost 4 bases, with 19 bases spanning the gap. This CDR3 comprises 16 residues. This receptor was obtained from an adult with an advanced solid tumor such as melanoma, head and neck, liver or kidney cancer. The V call is TRBV14, the J call TRBJ1-1; maybe TRBD1 (6 bases). This sample comprised CD4+ or CD8+ T cells sorted from blood, obtained in a trial of the OX40 agonist ivuxolimab. This CDR3 reads CASSPLGGRDVTEAFF. CDR3 nucleotides: TGTGCCAGCAGCCCCCTCGGGGGGCGGGATGTCACTGAAGCTTTCTTT. The full variable domain, its missing parts supplied by reference TRBV14 and TRBJ1-1, is EAGVTQFPSHSVIEKGQTVTLRCDPISGHDNLYWYRRVMGKEIKFLLHFVKESKQDESGMPNNRFLAERTGGTYSTLKVQPAELEDSGVYFCASSPLGGRDVTEAFFGQGTRLTVV.